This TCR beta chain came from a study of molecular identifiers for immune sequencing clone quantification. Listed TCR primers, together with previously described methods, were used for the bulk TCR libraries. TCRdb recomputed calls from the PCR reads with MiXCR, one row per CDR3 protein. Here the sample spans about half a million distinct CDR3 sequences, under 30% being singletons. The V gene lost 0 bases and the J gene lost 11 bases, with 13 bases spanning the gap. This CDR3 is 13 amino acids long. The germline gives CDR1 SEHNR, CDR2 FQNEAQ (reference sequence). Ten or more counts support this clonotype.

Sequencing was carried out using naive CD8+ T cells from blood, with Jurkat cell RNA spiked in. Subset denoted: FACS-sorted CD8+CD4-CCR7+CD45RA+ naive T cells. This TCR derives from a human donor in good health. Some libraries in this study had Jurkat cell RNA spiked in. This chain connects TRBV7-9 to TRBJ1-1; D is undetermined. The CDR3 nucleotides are TGTGCCAGCAGCTTAGCCGTCGACCCGCTCGCTTTCTTT. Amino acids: CASSLAVDPLAFF.